The clone carrying this T cell receptor (beta chain) was picked up one time. The source of the sample is a study of blood T cell repertoires in COVID-19. Profiling relied on immunoSEQ multiplex PCR, and the TCRdb table lists in-frame clones only, not all of them. The data contain under 200,000 clones, 70% to 90% of them singletons. Sequenced: peripheral blood. The clonotype was recovered from a man in his forties with active or convalescent COVID-19.

As DNA, the CDR3 is TGTGCCAGCAGCTCCCGACAGGGCGAAGAGACCCAGTACTTC. This translates into CASSSRQGEETQYF. The chain uses TRBV11-3 and TRBJ2-5; the match to TRBD1 covers 7 bases. V dropped 4 bases and J dropped 3; count of bases not matched to a gene: 5. Looked up from germline, CDR1 is SGHNT and CDR2 is YENEEA. The CDR3 totals 14 residues. Filled out from reference TRBV11-3 and TRBJ2-5, the complete variable domain reads EAGVVQSPRYKIIEKKQPVAFWCNPISGHNTLYWYLQNLGQGPELLIRYENEEAVDDSQLPKDRFSAERLKGVDSTLKIQPAELGDSAVYLCASSSRQGEETQYFGPGTRLLVL.